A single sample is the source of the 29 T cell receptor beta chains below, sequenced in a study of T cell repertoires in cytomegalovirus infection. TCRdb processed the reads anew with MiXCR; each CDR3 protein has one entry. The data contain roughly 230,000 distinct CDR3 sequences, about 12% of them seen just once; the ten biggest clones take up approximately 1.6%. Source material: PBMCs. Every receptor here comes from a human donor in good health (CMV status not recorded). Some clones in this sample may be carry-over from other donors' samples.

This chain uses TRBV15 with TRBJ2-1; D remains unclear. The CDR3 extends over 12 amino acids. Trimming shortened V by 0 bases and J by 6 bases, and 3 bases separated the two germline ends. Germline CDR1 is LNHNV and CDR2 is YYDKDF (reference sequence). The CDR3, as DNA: TGTGCCACCAGCAGAGAGGTCAATGAGCAGTTCTTC. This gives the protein CATSREVNEQFF.

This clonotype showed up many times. DNA for the CDR3: TGTGCCAGCAGCCCTAGGGGACAGCTGAACACTGAAGCTTTCTTT. The encoded protein is CASSPRGQLNTEAFF. The chain carries TRBV7-9 and TRBJ1-1; 7 bases are shared with TRBD1. This CDR3 comprises 15 residues. CDR1 is SEHNR and CDR2 is FQNEAQ in the germline V gene (reference sequence). The junction had 6 bases not matched to a gene; V was cut back by 5 bases and J by 0 bases.

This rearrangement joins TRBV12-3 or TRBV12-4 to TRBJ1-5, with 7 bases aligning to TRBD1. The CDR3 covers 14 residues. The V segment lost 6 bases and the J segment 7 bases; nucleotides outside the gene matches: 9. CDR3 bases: TGTGCCAGCAGACGACAGGGAAGTGGACAGCCCCAGCATTTT. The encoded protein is CASRRQGSGQPQHF.

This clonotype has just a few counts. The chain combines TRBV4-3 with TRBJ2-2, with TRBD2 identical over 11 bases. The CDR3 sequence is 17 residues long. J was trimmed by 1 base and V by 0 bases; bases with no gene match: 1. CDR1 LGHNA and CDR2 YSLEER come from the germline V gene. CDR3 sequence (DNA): TGCGCCAGCAGCCAAGATGGACTAGCGGGGAACACCGGGGAGCTGTTTTTT. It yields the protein CASSQDGLAGNTGELFF.

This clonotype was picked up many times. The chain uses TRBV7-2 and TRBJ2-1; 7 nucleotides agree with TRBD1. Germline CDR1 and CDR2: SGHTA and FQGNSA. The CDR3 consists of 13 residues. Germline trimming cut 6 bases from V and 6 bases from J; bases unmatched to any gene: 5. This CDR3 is CASRRGGGNEQFF. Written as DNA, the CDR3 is TGTGCCAGCAGGCGAGGGGGCGGCAATGAGCAGTTCTTC. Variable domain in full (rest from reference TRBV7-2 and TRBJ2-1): GAGVSQSPSNKVTEKGKDVELRCDPISGHTALYWYRQSLGQGLEFLIYFQGNSAPDKSGLPSDRFSAERTGGSVSTLTIQRTQQEDSAVYLCASRRGGGNEQFFGPGTRLTVL.

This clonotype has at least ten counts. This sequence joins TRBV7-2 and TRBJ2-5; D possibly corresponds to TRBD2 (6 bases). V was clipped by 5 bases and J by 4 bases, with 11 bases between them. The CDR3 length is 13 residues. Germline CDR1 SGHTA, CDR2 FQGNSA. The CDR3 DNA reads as TGTGCCAGCAGCGGTTCCGGGAGAGAGACCCAGTACTTC. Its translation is CASSGSGRETQYF.

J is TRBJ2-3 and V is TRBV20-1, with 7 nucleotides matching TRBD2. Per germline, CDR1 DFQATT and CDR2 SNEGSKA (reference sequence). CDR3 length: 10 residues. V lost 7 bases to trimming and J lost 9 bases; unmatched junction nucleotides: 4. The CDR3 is CSVAGDTQYF. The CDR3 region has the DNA TGCAGTGTTGCGGGGGACACGCAGTATTTT.

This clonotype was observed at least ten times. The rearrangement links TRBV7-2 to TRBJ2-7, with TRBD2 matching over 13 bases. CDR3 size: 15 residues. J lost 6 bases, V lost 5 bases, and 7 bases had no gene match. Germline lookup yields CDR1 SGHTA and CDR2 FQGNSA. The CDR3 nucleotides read TGTGCCAGCAGCCCGCAACTAGCGGGGGGGCTCGAGCAGTACTTC. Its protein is CASSPQLAGGLEQYF. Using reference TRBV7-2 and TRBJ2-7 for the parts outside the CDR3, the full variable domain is GAGVSQSPSNKVTEKGKDVELRCDPISGHTALYWYRQSLGQGLEFLIYFQGNSAPDKSGLPSDRFSAERTGGSVSTLTIQRTQQEDSAVYLCASSPQLAGGLEQYFGPGTRLTVT.

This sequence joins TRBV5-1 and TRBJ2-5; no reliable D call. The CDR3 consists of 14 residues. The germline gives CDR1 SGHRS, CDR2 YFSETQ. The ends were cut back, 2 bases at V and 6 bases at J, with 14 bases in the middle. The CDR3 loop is CASSFPSSSQTQYF. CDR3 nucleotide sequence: TGCGCCAGCAGCTTCCCCAGTAGCAGCCAGACCCAGTACTTC.

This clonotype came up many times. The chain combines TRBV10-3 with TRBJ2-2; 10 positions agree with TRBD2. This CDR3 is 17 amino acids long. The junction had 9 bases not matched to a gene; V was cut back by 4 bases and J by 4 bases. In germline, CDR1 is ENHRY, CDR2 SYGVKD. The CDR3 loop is CAISAALAGVGTGELFF. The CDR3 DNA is TGTGCCATCAGTGCGGCTCTAGCGGGAGTTGGCACCGGGGAGCTGTTTTTT.

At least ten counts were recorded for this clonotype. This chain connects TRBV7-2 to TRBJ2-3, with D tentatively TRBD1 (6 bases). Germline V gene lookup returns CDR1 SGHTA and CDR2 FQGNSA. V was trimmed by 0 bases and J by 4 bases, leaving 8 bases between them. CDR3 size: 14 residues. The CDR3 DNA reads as TGTGCCAGCAGCTTAGCGCCAGGGGCAGATACGCAGTATTTT. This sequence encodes CASSLAPGADTQYF.

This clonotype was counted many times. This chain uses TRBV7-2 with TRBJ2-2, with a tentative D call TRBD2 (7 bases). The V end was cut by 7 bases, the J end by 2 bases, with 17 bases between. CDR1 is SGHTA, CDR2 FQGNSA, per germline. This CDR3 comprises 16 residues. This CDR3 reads CASTTFGGANTGELFF. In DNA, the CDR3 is TGTGCCAGCACCACCTTTGGGGGGGCTAACACCGGGGAGCTGTTTTTT. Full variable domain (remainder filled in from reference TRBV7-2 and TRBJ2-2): GAGVSQSPSNKVTEKGKDVELRCDPISGHTALYWYRQSLGQGLEFLIYFQGNSAPDKSGLPSDRFSAERTGGSVSTLTIQRTQQEDSAVYLCASTTFGGANTGELFFGEGSRLTVL.

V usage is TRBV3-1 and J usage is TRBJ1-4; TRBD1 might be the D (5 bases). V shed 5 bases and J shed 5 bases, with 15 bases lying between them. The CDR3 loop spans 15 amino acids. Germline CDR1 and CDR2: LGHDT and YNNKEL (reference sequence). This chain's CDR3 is CASSLPGPSNEKLFF. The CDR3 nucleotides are TGTGCCAGCAGCTTGCCGGGACCCTCGAATGAAAAACTGTTTTTT. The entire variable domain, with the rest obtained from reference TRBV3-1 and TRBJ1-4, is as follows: DTAVSQTPKYLVTQMGNDKSIKCEQNLGHDTMYWYKQDSKKFLKIMFSYNNKELIINETVPNRFSPKSPDKAHLNLHINSLELGDSAVYFCASSLPGPSNEKLFFGSGTQLSVL.

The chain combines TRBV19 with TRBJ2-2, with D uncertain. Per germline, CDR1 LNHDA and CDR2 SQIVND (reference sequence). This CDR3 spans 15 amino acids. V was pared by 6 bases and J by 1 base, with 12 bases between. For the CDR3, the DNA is TGTGCCAGTAGAAGGACGGTACAGAACACCGGGGAGCTGTTTTTT. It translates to CASRRTVQNTGELFF.

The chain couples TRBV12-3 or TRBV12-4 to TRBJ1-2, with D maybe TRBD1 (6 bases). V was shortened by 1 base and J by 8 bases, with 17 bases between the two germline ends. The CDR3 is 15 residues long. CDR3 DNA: TGTGCCAGCAGTTTAGAACCTACAGGGCTTTGGGGCTACACCTTC. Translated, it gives CASSLEPTGLWGYTF.

CDR3 residues: CSERAGTQETQYF. CDR3 coding DNA: TGCAGCGAGAGAGCGGGCACCCAAGAGACCCAGTACTTC. The V gene is TRBV29-1, the J gene TRBJ2-5; D perhaps matches TRBD2 (6 bases). Trimming pared 7 bases from V and 1 base from J, leaving 13 bases between. The CDR3 covers 13 residues. From germline, CDR1 is SQVTM and CDR2 ANQGSEA.

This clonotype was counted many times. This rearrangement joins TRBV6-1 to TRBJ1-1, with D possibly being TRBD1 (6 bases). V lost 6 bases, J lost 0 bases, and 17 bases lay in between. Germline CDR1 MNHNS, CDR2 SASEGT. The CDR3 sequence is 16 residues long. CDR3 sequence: CASSQGRDTVNTEAFF. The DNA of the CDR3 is TGTGCCAGCAGCCAAGGGAGGGACACCGTGAACACTGAAGCTTTCTTT.

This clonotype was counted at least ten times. The CDR3 region is CASSQTRKGNLLSTDTQYF. The CDR3 DNA reads as TGTGCCAGCAGCCAAACCCGAAAGGGGAATCTCCTTAGCACAGATACGCAGTATTTT. This sequence joins TRBV14 and TRBJ2-3, with D maybe TRBD1 (5 bases). V was trimmed by 2 bases and J by 0 bases, leaving 21 bases between them. The CDR3 totals 19 residues. Germline assignment: CDR1 SGHDN and CDR2 FVKESK.

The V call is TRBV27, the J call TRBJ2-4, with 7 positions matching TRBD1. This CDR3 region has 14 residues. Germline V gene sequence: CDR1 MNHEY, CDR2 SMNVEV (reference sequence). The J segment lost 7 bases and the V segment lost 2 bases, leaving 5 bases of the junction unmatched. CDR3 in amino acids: CASSLGTARNIQYF. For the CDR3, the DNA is TGTGCCAGCAGTTTAGGGACAGCCCGGAACATTCAGTACTTC.

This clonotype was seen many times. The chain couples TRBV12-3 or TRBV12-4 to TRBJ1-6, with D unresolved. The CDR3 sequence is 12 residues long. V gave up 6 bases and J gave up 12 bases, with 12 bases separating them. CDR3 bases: TGTGCCAGCAGCCCGGGAAGAATACCCCTCCACTTT. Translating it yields CASSPGRIPLHF.

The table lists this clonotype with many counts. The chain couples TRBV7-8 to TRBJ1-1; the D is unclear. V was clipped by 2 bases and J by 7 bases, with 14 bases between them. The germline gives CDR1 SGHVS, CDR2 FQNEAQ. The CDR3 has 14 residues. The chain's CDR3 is CASSLRSGSLEAFF. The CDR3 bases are TGTGCCAGCAGCTTACGCTCCGGTTCCCTTGAAGCTTTCTTT.

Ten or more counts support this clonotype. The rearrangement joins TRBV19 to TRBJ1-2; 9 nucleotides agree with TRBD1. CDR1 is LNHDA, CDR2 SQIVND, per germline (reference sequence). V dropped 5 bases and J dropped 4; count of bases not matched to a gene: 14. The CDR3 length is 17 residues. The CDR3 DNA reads TGTGCCAGTAGTGGAAGGACAGGGGTCCCTTCTAGCTATGGCTACACCTTC. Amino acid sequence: CASSGRTGVPSSYGYTF.

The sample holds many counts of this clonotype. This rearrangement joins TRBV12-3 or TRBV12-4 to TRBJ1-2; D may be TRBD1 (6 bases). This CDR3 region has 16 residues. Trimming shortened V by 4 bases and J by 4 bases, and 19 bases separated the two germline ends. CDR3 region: CASSSSPLDRSYGYTF. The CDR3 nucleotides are TGTGCCAGCAGTTCATCCCCTCTGGACAGATCCTATGGCTACACCTTC.

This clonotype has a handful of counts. The CDR3 bases are TGTGCCAGTACGGATCCCTCAAATCAGCCCCAGCATTTT. This translates into CASTDPSNQPQHF. This sequence joins TRBV19 and TRBJ1-5; D remains ambiguous. V lost 7 bases and J 4 bases, leaving 11 bases between the germline ends. The CDR3 sequence is 13 residues long. The germline gives CDR1 LNHDA, CDR2 SQIVND (reference sequence).

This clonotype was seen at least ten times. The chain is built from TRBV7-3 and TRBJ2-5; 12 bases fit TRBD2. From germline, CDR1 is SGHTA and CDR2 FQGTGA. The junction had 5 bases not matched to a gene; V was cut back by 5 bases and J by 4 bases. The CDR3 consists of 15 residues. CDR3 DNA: TGTGCCAGCAGCCCTAGCGGGGGGGCCGGAGAGACCCAGTACTTC. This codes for CASSPSGGAGETQYF.

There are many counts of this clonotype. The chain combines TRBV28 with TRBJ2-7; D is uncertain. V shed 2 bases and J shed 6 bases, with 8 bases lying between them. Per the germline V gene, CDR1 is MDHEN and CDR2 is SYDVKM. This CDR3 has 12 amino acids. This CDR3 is CASSLNPTEQYF. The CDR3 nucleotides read TGTGCCAGCAGTTTAAATCCGACCGAGCAGTACTTC.

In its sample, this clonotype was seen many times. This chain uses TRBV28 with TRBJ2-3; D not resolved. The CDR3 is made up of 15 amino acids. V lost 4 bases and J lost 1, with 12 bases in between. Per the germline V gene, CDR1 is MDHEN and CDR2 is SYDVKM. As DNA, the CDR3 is TGTGCCAGCAGTTACCCTATTGGGGGCACAGATACGCAGTATTTT. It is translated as CASSYPIGGTDTQYF.

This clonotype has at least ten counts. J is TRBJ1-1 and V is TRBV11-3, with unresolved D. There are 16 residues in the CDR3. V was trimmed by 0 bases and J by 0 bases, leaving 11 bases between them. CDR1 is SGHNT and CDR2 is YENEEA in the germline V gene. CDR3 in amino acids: CASSLEAGAMNTEAFF. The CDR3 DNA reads TGTGCCAGCAGCTTAGAAGCGGGAGCGATGAACACTGAAGCTTTCTTT.

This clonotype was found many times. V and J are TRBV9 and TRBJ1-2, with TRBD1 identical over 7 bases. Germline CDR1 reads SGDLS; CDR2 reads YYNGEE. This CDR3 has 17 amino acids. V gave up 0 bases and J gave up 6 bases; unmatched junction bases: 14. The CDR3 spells CASSVDPRQGPGDGYTF. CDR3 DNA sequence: TGTGCCAGCAGCGTAGACCCCAGACAGGGTCCCGGCGATGGCTACACCTTC.